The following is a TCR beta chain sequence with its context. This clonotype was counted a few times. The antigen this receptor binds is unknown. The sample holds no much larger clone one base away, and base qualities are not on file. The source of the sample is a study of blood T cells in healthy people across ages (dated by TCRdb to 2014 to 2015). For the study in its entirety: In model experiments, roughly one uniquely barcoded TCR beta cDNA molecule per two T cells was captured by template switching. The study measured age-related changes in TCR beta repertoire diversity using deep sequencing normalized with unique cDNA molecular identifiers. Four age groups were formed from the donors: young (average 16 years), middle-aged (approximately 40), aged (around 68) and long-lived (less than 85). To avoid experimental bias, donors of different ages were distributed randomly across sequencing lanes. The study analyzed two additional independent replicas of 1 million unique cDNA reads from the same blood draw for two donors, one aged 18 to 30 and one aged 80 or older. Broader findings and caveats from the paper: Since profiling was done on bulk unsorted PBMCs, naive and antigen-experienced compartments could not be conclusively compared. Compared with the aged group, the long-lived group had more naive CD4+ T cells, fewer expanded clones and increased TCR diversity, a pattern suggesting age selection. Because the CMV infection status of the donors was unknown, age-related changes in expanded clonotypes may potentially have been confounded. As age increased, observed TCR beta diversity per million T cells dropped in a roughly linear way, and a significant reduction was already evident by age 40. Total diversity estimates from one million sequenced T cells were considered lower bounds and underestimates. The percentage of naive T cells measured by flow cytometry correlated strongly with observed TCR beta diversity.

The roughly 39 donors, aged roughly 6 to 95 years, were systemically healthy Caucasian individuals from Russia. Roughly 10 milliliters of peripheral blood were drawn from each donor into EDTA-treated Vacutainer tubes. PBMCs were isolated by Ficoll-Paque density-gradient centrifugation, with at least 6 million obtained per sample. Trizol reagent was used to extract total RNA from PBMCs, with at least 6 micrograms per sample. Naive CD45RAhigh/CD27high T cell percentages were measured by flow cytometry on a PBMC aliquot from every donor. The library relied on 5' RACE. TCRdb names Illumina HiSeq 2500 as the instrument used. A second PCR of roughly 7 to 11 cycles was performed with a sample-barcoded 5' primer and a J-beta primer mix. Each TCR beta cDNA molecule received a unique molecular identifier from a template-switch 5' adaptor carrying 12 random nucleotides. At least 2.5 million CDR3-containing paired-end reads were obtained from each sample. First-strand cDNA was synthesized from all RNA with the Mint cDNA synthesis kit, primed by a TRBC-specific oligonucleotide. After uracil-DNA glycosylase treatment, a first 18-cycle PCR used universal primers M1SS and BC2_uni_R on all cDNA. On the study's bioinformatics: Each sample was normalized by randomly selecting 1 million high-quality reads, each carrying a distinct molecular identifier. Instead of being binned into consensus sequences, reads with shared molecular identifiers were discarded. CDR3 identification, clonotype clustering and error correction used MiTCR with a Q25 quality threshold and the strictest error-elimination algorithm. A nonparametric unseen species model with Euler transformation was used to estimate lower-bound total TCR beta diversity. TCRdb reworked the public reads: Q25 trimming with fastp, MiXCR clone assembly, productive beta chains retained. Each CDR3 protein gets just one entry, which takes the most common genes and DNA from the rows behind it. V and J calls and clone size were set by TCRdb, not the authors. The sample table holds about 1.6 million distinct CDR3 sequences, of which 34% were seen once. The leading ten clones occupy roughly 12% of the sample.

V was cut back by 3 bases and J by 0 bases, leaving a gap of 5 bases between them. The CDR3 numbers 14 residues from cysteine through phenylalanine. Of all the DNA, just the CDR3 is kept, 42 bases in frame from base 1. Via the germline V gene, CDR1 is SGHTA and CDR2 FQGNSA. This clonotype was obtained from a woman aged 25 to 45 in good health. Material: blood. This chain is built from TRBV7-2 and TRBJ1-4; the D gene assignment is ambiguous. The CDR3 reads CASSLFATNEKLFF. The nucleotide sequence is TGTGCCAGCAGCTTGTTTGCAACTAATGAAAAACTGTTTTTT.